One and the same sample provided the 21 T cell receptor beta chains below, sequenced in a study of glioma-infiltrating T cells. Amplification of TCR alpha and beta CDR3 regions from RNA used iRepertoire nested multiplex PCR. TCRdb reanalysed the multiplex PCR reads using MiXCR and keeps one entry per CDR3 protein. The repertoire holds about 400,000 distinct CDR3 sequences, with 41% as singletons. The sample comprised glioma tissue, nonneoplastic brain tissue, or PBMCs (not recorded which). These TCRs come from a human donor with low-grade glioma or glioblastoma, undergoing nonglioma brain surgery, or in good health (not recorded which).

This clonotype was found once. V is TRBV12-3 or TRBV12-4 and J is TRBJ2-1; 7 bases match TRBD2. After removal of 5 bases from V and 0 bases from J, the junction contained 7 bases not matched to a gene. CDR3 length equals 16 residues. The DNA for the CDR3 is TGTGCCAGCAGTGGGACTAATGGCCGCTCCTACAATGAGCAGTTCTTC. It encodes CASSGTNGRSYNEQFF.

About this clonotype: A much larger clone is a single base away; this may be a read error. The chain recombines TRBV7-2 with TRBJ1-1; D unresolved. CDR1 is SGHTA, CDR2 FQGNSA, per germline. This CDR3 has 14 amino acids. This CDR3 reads CASSLLGGNTGAFF. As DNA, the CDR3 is TGTGCCAGCAGCTTATTGGGAGGGAACACTGGAGCTTTCTTT.

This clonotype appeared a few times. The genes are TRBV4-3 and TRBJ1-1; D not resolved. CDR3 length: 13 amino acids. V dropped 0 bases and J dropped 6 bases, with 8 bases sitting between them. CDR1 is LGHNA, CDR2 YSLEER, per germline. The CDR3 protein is CASSQDRLAEAFF. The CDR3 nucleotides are TGCGCCAGCAGCCAAGATAGGCTGGCTGAAGCTTTCTTT.

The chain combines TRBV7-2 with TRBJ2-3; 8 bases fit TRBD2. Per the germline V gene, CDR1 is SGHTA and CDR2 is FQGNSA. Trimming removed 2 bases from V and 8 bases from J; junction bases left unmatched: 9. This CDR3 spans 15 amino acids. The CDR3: CASSLLAGRGGTQYF. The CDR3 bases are TGTGCCAGCAGCTTATTAGCGGGGAGAGGAGGTACGCAGTATTTT.

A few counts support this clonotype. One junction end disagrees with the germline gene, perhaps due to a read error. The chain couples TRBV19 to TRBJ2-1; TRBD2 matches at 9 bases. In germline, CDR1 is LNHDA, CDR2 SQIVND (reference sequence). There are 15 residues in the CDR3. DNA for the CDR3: TGTGCCAGTACCACCGGGACTAGCTCCTATAATGAGCAGTTCTTC. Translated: CASTTGTSSYNEQFF.

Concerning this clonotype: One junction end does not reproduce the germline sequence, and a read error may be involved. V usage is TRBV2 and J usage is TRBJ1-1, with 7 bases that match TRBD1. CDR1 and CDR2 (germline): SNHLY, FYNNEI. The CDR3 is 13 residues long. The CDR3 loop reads CASSGTENTDAFF. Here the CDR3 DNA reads TGTGCCAGCAGCGGGACAGAGAACACTGATGCTTTCTTT.

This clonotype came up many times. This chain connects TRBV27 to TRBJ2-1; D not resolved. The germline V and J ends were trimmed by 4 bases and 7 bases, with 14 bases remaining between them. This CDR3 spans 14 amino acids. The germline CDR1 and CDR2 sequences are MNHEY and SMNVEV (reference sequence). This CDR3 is CASSYLSTGNEQFF. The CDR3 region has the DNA TGTGCCAGCAGTTACCTCTCTACTGGGAATGAGCAGTTCTTC.

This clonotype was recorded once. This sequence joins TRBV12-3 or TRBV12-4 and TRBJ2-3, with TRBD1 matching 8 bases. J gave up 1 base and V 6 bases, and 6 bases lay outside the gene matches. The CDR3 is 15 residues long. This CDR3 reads CASSPGDRRTDTQYF. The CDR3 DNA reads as TGTGCCAGCAGCCCAGGGGACAGGCGCACAGATACGCAGTATTTT.

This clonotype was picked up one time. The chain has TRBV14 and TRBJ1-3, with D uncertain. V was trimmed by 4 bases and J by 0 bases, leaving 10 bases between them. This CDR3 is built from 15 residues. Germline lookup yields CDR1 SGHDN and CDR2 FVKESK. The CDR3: CASSRKTNSGNTIYF. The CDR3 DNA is TGTGCCAGCAGCCGAAAAACCAACTCTGGAAACACCATATATTTT. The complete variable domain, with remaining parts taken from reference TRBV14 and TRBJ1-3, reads EAGVTQFPSHSVIEKGQTVTLRCDPISGHDNLYWYRRVMGKEIKFLLHFVKESKQDESGMPNNRFLAERTGGTYSTLKVQPAELEDSGVYFCASSRKTNSGNTIYFGEGSWLTVV.

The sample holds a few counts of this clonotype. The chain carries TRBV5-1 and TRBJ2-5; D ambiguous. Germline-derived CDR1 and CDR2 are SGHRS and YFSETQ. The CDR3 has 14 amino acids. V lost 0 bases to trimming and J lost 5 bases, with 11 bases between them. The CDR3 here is CASSLVRAEETQYF. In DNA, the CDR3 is TGCGCCAGCAGCTTGGTTAGGGCCGAGGAGACCCAGTACTTC.

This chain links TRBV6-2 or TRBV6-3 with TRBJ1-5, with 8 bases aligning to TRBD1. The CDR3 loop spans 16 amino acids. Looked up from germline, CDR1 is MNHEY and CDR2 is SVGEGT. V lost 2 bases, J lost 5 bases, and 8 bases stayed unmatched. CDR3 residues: CASSYPGQGIHQPQHF. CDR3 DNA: TGTGCCAGCAGTTACCCTGGACAGGGCATCCATCAGCCCCAGCATTTT.

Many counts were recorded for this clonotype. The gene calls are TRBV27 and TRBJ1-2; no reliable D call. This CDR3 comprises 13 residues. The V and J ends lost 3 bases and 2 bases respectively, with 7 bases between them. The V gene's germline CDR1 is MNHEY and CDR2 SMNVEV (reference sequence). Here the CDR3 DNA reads TGTGCCAGCAGTTTTAGGTACAACTATGGCTACACCTTC. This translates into CASSFRYNYGYTF.

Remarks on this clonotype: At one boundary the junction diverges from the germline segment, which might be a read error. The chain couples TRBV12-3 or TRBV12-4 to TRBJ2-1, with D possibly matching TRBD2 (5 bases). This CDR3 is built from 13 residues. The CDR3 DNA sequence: TGTGCCTGCAGTTGGGAGAACTACAATGAGCAGTTCTTC. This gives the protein CACSWENYNEQFF.

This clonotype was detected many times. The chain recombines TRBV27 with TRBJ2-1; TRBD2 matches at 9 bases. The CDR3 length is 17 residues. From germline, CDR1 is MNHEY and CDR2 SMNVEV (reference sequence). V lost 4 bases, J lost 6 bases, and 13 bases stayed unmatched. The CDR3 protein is CASSSLGLAKLGNEQFF. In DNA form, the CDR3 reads TGTGCCAGCAGTTCCCTCGGACTAGCGAAACTGGGCAATGAGCAGTTCTTC.

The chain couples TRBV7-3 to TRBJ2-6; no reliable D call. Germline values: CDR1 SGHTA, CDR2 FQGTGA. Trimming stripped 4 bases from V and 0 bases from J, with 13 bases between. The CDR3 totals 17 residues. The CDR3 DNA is TGTGCCAGCAGCTCCTTATACCTGGACTCTGGGGCCAACGTCCTGACTTTC. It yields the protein CASSSLYLDSGANVLTF.

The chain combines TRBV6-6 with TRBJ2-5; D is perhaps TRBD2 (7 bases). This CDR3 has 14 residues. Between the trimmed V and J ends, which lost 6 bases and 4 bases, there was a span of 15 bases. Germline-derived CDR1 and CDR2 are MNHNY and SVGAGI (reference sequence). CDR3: CASSSEGGAETQYF. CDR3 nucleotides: TGTGCCAGCAGCTCGGAAGGGGGGGCAGAGACCCAGTACTTC.

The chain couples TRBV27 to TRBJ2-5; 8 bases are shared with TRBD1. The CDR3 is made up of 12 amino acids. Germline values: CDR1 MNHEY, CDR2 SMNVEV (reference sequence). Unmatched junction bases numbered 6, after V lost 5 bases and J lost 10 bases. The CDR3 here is CASSPDREFQYF. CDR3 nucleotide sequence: TGTGCCAGCAGTCCGGACAGGGAGTTCCAGTACTTC.

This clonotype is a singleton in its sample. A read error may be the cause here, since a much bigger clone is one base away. CDR3 DNA: TGCAGTGATAGCGACCGACGTGAAGCTTTCTTT. Its protein product is CSDSDRREAFF. The chain joins TRBV20-1 to TRBJ1-1; D uncertain. This CDR3 is built from 11 residues. Looked up from germline, CDR1 is DFQATT and CDR2 is SNEGSKA (reference sequence). The germline V and J ends were trimmed by 7 bases and 7 bases, with 13 bases remaining between them.

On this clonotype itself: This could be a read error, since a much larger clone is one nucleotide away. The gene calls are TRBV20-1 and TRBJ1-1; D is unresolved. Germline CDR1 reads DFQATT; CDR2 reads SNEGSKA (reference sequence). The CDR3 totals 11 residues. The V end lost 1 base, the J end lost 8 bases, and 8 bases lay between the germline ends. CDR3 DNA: TGCAGTGCTAGAGGTGGCATGGAAGCTTTCTTT. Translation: CSARGGMEAFF.

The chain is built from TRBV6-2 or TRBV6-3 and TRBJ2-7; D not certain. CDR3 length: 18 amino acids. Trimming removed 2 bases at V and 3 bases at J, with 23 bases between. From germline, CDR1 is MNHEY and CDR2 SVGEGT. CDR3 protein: CASSYLANWAARNYEQYF. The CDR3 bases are TGTGCCAGCAGTTACCTCGCGAACTGGGCAGCCAGAAACTACGAGCAGTACTTC.

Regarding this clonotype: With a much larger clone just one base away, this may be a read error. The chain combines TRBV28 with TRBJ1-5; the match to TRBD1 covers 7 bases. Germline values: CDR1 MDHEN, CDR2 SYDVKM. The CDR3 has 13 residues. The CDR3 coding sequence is TGTGCCAGCACGCACAGGGGCAATCAGCCCCGGCATTTT. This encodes CASTHRGNQPRHF.